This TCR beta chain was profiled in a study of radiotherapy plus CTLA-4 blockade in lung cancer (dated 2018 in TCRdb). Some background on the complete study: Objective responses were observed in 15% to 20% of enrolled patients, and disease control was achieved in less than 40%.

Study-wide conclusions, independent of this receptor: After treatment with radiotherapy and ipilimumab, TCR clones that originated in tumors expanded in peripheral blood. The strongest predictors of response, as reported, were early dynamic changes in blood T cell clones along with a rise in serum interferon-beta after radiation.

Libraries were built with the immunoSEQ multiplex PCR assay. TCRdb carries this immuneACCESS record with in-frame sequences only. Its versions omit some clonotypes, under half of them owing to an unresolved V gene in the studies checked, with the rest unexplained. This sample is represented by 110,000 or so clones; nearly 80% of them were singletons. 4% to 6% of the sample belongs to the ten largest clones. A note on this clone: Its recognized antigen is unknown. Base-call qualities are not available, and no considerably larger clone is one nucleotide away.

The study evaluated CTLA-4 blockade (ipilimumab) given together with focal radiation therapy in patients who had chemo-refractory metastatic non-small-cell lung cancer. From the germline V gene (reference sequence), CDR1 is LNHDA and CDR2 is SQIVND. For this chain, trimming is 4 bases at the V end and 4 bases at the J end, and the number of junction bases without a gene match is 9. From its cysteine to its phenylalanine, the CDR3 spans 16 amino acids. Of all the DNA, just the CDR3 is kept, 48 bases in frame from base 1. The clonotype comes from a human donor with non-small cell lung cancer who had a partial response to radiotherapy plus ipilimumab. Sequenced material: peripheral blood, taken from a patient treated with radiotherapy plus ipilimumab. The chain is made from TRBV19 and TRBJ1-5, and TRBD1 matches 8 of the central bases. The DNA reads TGTGCCAGTAGTACGGGACAGGTGGTTTGGAATCAGCCCCAGCATTTT. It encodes CASSTGQVVWNQPQHF.